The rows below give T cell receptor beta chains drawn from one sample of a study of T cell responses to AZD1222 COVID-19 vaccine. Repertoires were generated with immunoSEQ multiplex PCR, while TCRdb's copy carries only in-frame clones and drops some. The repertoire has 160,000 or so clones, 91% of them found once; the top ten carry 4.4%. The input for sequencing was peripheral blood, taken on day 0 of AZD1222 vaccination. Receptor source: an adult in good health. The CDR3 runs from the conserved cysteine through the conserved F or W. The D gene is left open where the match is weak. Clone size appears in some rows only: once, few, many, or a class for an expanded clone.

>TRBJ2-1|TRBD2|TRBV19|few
TGTGCCAGTAGCGCGGGACTGAGACTAGCGGGAGTCAATGAGCAGTTCTTC
CASSAGLRLAGVNEQFF
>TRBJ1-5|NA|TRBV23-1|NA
TGCGCCAGCAGTAAAGGGACCTATCAGCCCCAGCATTTT
CASSKGTYQPQHF
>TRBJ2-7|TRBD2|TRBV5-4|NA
TGTGCCAGCAGCTTGGCCAGCAGCGGGAACTCCTACGAGCAGTACTTC
CASSLASSGNSYEQYF
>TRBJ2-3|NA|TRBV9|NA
TGTGCCAGCAGCGTGTTGGCGGGCGGGAAAGATACGCAGTATTTT
CASSVLAGGKDTQYF
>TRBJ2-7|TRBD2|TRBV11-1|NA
TGTGCCAGCAGCCAGGAGGCTAGCGGGAAATCCGAGCAGTACTTC
CASSQEASGKSEQYF
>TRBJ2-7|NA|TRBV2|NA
TGTGCCAGCAGTGAACTGGAGCAGTACTTC
CASSELEQYF
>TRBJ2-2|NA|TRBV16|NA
TGTGCCAGCAGACCACGGGTCGGGGAGCTGTTTTTT
CASRPRVGELFF
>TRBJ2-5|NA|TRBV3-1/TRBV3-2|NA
TGTGCCAGCAGCGAGAGCAGAGAGACCCAGTACTTC
CASSESRETQYF
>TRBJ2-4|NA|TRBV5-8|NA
TGTGCCAGCAGCTTAACCCGGTCGCATCCCTCGGATAACTTC
CASSLTRSHPSDNF
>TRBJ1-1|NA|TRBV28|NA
TGTGCCAGCAGATTCGACAACACTGAAGCTTTCTTT
CASRFDNTEAFF
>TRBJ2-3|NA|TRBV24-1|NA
TGTGCCACCAGTGATCTTAGCGGCACAGATACGCAGTATTTT
CATSDLSGTDTQYF
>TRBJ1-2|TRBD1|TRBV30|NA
TGTGCCTGGATAGGGGGCCGGAATGGCTACACCTTC
CAWIGGRNGYTF
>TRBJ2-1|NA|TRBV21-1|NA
TGTGCCAGCATCAACCCAAATGAGCAGTTCTTC
CASINPNEQFF
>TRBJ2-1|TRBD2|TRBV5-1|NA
TGCGCCAGCAGCTTTCGGACGGGAGGGCCCGATGAGCAGTTCTTC
CASSFRTGGPDEQFF
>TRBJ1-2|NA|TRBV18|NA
TGTGCCAGCTCACCAGAGGGAGGTTATGGCTACACCTTC
CASSPEGGYGYTF
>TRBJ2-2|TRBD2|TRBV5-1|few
TGCGCCAGCAGCTTGGCCGGGACTAGGGGGGCCGGGGAGCTGTTTTTT
CASSLAGTRGAGELFF
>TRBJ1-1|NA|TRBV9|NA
TGTGCCAGCAGCTCGGGGGCGAACACTGAAGCTTTCTTT
CASSSGANTEAFF
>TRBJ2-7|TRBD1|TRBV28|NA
TGTGCCAGCAGTACCCGGGGACAGGGTCACGAGCAGTACTTC
CASSTRGQGHEQYF
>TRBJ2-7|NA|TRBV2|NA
TGTGCCAGCAGTGAAACGTGGGCAGGGCCAGAGGACTTC
CASSETWAGPEDF
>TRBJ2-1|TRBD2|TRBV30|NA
TGTGCCTGGAGTACCGGACTAGCGGGAGTTCCGCAGTTCTTC
CAWSTGLAGVPQFF
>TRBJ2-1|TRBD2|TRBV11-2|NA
TGTGCCAGCAGCTTATCCAGCGGGAGGTATTATGAGCAGTTCTTC
CASSLSSGRYYEQFF